This TCR beta chain was recorded in a study of T cell changes during pregnancy in multiple sclerosis. With 6 bases clipped from V and 3 bases from J, the junction kept 4 bases outside the gene matches. Per the germline V gene, CDR1 is LNHDA and CDR2 is SQIVND (reference sequence). CDR3 length: 14 residues. Assay used: immunoSEQ multiplex PCR; TCRdb lists only in-frame clones, some missing. The sample lists roughly 65,000 clones, around 91% occurring once. The chain is built from TRBV19 and TRBJ1-5, with 8 nucleotides matching TRBD1. This receptor was identified in a female donor in good health, enrolled as a control in a pregnancy study. The sequenced sample was peripheral blood, obtained in the third trimester of pregnancy. The CDR3 bases are TGTGCCAGTAGCCCAGGGGGCTTCAATCAGCCCCAGCATTTT. Protein sequence: CASSPGGFNQPQHF.